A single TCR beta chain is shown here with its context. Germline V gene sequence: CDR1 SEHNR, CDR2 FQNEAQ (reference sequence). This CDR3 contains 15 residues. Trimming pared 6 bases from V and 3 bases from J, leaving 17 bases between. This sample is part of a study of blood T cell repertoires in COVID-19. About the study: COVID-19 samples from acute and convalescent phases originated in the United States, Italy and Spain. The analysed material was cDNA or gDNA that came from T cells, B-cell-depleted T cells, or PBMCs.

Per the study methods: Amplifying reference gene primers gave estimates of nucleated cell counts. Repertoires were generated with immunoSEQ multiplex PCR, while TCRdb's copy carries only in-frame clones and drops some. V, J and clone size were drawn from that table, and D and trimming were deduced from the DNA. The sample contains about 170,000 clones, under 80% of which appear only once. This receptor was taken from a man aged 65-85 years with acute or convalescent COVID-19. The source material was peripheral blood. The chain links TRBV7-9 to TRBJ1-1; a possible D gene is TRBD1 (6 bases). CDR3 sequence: CASRHLRTADTEAFF. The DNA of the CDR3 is TGTGCCAGCAGACACCTAAGGACAGCGGACACTGAAGCTTTCTTT.